This T cell receptor beta chain was identified during a study of blood T cell repertoires in COVID-19 (dated by TCRdb to the early 2020s). The study in broad terms: Samples covering the acute and convalescent phases of COVID-19 were provided by collaborators in the United States, Italy and Spain. The material from the prospective study consisted of cDNA or gDNA derived from T cells, B-cell-depleted T cells, or PBMCs. The dataset comprised deeply sampled blood TCRbeta repertoires from subjects exposed to, actively infected with, or recovered from COVID-19. The repertoires were released in a freely available public database meant as a resource for research on the immune response to SARS-CoV-2. Samples were obtained from the ongoing ImmuneRACE study (first 160 participants) and from 1,254 subjects provided by 6 global collaborators. Sample metadata almost always included a de-identified subject ID, COVID-19 status, age in years and sex. Where available, HLA class I and class II types were taken from metadata supplied by the sample provider and were not determined by assay-based typing. Summary of the overall study and its limitations: The amount of clinical and demographic metadata varied by source and participant and was provided uncurated.

Remarks on this clone: The specificity of this receptor is unknown. Per-base quality was not reported, and no clone a single base away is much larger than it.

The collaborating institutions used their own protocols to collect whole blood in K2EDTA tubes. For TCRbeta analysis, collaborators shipped samples as frozen whole blood, isolated PBMCs, or DNA extracted from either of those sample types. Sequences LNHDA (CDR1) and SQIVND (CDR2) are obtained from the germline V gene (reference sequence). Including the terminal cysteine and phenylalanine, the CDR3 comprises 16 residues. Of the read, only the CDR3 DNA is kept; its 48 bases are in frame from base 1. V ends up 6 bases short and J 3 bases short, with an unmatched junction base count of 8. TCRbeta CDR3 regions were amplified from genomic DNA using the immunoSEQ Assay, a bias-controlled multiplex PCR. Per the original workflow: Within the assay, amplification of reference gene primers was used to estimate how many nucleated cells each sample contained. To quantify the absolute abundance of each unique TCRbeta CDR3 rearrangement, sequence reads were collapsed and filtered. For each sample, productive Simpson clonality was calculated as the square root of Simpson's diversity index over productive rearrangements. TCRdb took over this immuneACCESS table, retaining in-frame rearrangements with V and J assigned. Such tables are incomplete; in checked studies, under half of the missing clones stem from an unresolved V gene, and the remainder is unexplained. V and J calls and clone size are given by that table; D and trimming were obtained from the DNA. Recorded for this sample are fewer than 60,000 clones; about 85% of them occurred a single time. The ten largest make up around 6% of the sample.

The sequence was collected from a man aged 55 to 70 with acute or convalescent COVID-19. Here the chain combines TRBV19 and TRBJ1-2; 12 of the junction bases match TRBD1. The material sequenced was peripheral blood. The CDR3 sequence is CASRAGDRGPYYGYTF. The DNA sequence follows: TGTGCCAGTAGGGCCGGGGACAGGGGGCCCTACTATGGCTACACCTTC.